The following is a TCR beta chain sequence with its context. Its target is not known. The source of the sample is a study of cytomegalovirus exposure and HLA in healthy donors. The PCR used 60 Vbeta and 13 Jbeta primers. Per the original methods: In a later analysis, about 9.9 million of 75 million to 85 million unique beta chains occurred in at least two donors. This table comes from immunoSEQ multiplex PCR, and its TCRdb copy is limited to in-frame clones, with some not included. The V and J calls and the clone size are those of that table, but D and trimming were determined from the DNA. The sample lists 35,000 to 45,000 clones; around 70% were seen once. General study findings and limits: In a later analysis, at a false discovery rate of 0.05, some 17,000 TCR beta sequences were associated with HLA alleles.

The CDR3 is 13 residues long. Germline CDR1 and CDR2: SGHDN and FVKESK. Trimming removed 2 bases from V and 1 base from J, with 5 bases in between. The gene calls are TRBV14 and TRBJ1-2, with D uncertain. The receptor comes from a woman aged 25 to 39 in good health and CMV-seronegative. Sequences were obtained from PBMCs. CDR3 nucleotides: TGTGCCAGCAGCCAACAGGTTAACTATGGCTACACCTTC. Residues: CASSQQVNYGYTF.